Sequencing of this T cell receptor (beta chain) was carried out in a study of T cells in localized non-small cell lung cancer. Study-level points and caveats: A higher density of T cells in blood coincided with extended overall survival. Tumor trailed uninvolved adjacent lung in T cell clonality, which peaked there. The study sequenced only one region of the tumor. As a result, intratumor heterogeneity could not be excluded and remains possible.

There are 13 residues in the CDR3. Trimming shortened V by 3 bases and J by 6 bases, and 11 bases separated the two germline ends. CDR1 and CDR2 from the germline V gene are SEHNR and FQNEAQ (reference sequence). The count of this clone is one. Its target is not known. The method was immunoSEQ multiplex PCR; TCRdb's version includes in-frame clones alone and lacks a portion of them. The table has 70,000 to 100,000 clones, more than 70% seen once. The receptor's source is a female donor older than 55 with stage I lung adenocarcinoma. The sequenced sample was peripheral blood, obtained before any cancer treatment. The chain is built from TRBV7-9 and TRBJ1-2, with a possible D match to TRBD1 (6 bases). CDR3 sequence (DNA): TGTGCCAGCAGCTTCACAGGGAGGGATGGCTACACCTTC. Amino acid sequence: CASSFTGRDGYTF.